This TCR beta chain is from a study of PD-1 blockade in classical Hodgkin lymphoma. General observations from the study: With respect to the repertoire differences, their causes, possibly disease activity or prior therapy, remain undefined. Compared with baseline, CD4+ but not CD8+ TCR diversity had risen significantly by C4D1.

The time point denotes: cycle 4 day 1 (C4D1), after less than seven weeks of nivolumab. Each of the patients experienced relapse following autologous stem cell transplantation, and their brentuximab vedotin exposure differed. CDR3 length: 16 amino acids. V was shortened by 3 bases and J by 2 bases, with 15 bases between the two germline ends. Germline V CDR1 and CDR2: SGDLS, YYNGEE. Libraries were prepared by immunoSEQ multiplex PCR; TCRdb keeps only in-frame clonotypes and omits some of them. This sample carries around 25,000 clones, roughly 76% of them seen once, and the ten largest clones take around 27%. In regard to this clone: What it recognizes is unknown.

The input for sequencing was peripheral blood mononuclear cells (PBMCs), taken before the fourth cycle of nivolumab. The clonotype comes from a human donor with classical Hodgkin lymphoma. The rearrangement links TRBV9 to TRBJ2-1, with D perhaps TRBD2 (6 bases). CDR3 nucleotides: TGTGCCAGCAGCGGCGGCGTCGGGGAGGCCTACAATGAGCAGTTCTTC. This gives the protein CASSGGVGEAYNEQFF. Full variable domain (missing parts from reference TRBV9 and TRBJ2-1): DSGVTQTPKHLITATGQRVTLRCSPRSGDLSVYWYQQSLDQGLQFLIQYYNGEERAKGNILERFSAQQFPDLHSELNLSSLELGDSALYFCASSGGVGEAYNEQFFGPGTRLTVL.